This entry describes one TCR beta chain. The CDR3 is made up of 12 amino acids. Germline assignment: CDR1 MNHEY and CDR2 SVGAGI. Trimming took off 2 bases at V and 8 bases at J, with 6 bases between the two ends. An absence of ophthalmopathy progression within 18 months meant stable Graves' hyperthyroidism. This sample is drawn from a study of T cells in Graves' hyperthyroidism and ophthalmopathy. Amplified regions were TCR beta CDR3 sequences from RNA transcripts. The HTBI primer set served for first-round RT-PCR of the TCR CDR3. TCRdb reanalysed the multiplex PCR reads using MiXCR and keeps one entry per CDR3 protein. Of about 98,000 distinct CDR3 sequences listed, approximately 42% are singletons.

This chain uses TRBV6-5 with TRBJ2-2; D ambiguous. This receptor was identified in a woman in her 30s with Graves' hyperthyroidism. The sample was peripheral blood or thyroid tissue (not recorded which). The CDR3, as DNA: TGTGCCAGCAGTTACCTGACAGGGGAGCTGTTTTTT. Its translation: CASSYLTGELFF.